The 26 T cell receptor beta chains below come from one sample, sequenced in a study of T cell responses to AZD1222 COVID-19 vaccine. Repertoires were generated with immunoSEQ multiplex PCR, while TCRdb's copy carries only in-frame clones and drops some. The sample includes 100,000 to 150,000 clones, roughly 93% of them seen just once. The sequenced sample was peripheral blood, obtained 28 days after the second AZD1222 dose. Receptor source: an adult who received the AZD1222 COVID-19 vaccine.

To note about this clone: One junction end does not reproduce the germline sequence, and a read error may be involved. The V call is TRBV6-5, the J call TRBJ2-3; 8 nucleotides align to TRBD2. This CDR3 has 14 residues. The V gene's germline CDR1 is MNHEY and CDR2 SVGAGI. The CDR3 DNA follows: TGTGCCAGCAGCCCCAGCGGGAGCAAAGATACGCAGTATTTT. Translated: CASSPSGSKDTQYF.

CDR3 residues: CASRQILAKNIQYF. The DNA for the CDR3 is TGTGCCAGCAGGCAAATACTAGCCAAAAACATTCAGTACTTC. V is TRBV6-5 and J is TRBJ2-4; D not resolved. The CDR3 sequence is 14 residues long. Deletions cut 6 bases from V and 0 bases from J, with 9 bases between. Per the germline V gene, CDR1 is MNHEY and CDR2 is SVGAGI.

The DNA for the CDR3 is TGTGCCAGTAGTCAAGACCGGGGCGAGCAGTTCTTC. It yields the protein CASSQDRGEQFF. The chain employs TRBV19 and TRBJ2-1; the D call may be TRBD1 or TRBD2 (5 bases each). Trimming took off 5 bases at V and 10 bases at J, with 12 bases between the two ends. The CDR3 consists of 12 residues. Germline CDR1 LNHDA, CDR2 SQIVND (reference sequence). Based on the CDR3 plus reference TRBV19 and TRBJ2-1, the full variable domain is DGGITQSPKYLFRKEGQNVTLSCEQNLNHDAMYWYRQDPGQGLRLIYYSQIVNDFQKGDIAEGYSVSREKKESFPLTVTSAQKNPTAFYLCASSQDRGEQFFGPGTRLTVL.

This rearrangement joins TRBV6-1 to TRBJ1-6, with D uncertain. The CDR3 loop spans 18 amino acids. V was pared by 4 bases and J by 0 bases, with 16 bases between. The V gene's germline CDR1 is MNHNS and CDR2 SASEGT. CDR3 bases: TGTGCCAGCAGTGGAGGTGGCCGACGAAGCTCCTATAATTCACCCCTCCACTTT. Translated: CASSGGGRRSSYNSPLHF.

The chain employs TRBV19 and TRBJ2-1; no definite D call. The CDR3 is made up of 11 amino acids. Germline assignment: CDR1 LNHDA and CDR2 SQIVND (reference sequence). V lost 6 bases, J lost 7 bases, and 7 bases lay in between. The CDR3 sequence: CASSDWNEQFF. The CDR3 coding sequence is TGTGCCAGTAGCGACTGGAATGAGCAGTTCTTC.

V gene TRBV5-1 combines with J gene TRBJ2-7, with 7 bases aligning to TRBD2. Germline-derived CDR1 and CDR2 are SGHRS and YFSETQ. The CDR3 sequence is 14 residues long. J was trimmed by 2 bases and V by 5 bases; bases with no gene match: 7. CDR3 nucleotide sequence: TGCGCCAGCAGTCGAGAAAGCGGGGCCTACGAGCAGTACTTC. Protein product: CASSRESGAYEQYF.

CDR3 bases: TGTGCCAGCAGCTTAGACGGACAGAGCTCCTACAATGAGCAGTTCTTC. As protein: CASSLDGQSSYNEQFF. This chain joins TRBV11-3 and TRBJ2-1; D is possibly TRBD1 (6 bases). The CDR3 runs 16 residues. Germline V CDR1 and CDR2: SGHNT, YENEEA. V lost 0 bases, J lost 0 bases, and 9 bases lay in between.

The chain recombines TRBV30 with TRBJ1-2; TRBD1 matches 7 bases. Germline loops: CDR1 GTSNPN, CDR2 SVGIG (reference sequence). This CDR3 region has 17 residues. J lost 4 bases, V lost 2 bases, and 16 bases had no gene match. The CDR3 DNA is TGTGCCTGGAGTAAATCAAGACCCACAGGGGTCAGCTATGGCTACACCTTC. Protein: CAWSKSRPTGVSYGYTF.

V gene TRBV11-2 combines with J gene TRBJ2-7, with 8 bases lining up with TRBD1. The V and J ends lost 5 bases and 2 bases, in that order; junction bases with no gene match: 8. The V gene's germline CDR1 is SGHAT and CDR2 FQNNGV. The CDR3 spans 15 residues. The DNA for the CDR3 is TGTGCCAGCAGCCCCGGGACAGGTTCAGCCTACGAGCAGTACTTC. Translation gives CASSPGTGSAYEQYF.

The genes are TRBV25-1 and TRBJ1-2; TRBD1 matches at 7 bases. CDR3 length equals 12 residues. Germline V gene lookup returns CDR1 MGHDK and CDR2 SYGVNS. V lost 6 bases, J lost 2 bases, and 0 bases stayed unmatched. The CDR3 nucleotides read TGTGCCAGCAGGGACAGGAACTATGGCTACACCTTC. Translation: CASRDRNYGYTF.

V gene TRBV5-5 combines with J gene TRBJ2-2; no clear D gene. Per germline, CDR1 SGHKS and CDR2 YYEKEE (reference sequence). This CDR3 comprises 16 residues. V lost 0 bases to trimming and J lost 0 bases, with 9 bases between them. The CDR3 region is CASSLVVGPNTGELFF. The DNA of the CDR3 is TGTGCCAGCAGCTTGGTGGTGGGCCCGAACACCGGGGAGCTGTTTTTT.

CDR3 DNA sequence: TGTGCCAGCAGATCCGGGACTCTCAAGTTCGGGGAGCTGTTTTTT. It encodes CASRSGTLKFGELFF. The chain is built from TRBV6-5 and TRBJ2-2; D may be TRBD2 (6 bases). The germline V gene encodes CDR1 MNHEY and CDR2 SVGAGI. The CDR3 is made up of 15 amino acids. Trimming took off 6 bases at V and 7 bases at J, with 18 bases between the two ends.

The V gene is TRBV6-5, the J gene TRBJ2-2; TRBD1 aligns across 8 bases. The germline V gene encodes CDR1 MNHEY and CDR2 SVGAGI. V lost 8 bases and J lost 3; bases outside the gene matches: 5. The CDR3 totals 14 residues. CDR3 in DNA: TGTGCCAGCGCGACAGGGGAGGACACCGGGGAGCTGTTTTTT. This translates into CASATGEDTGELFF.

The CDR3 spells CATSALGPSDNEQFF. The CDR3 DNA follows: TGTGCCACCAGTGCCTTGGGTCCCTCAGATAATGAGCAGTTCTTC. This rearrangement joins TRBV24-1 to TRBJ2-1; D is ambiguous. Trimming took 5 bases from V and 7 from J, leaving 17 bases between them. CDR1 is KGHDR, CDR2 SFDVKD, per germline. CDR3 length: 15 residues.

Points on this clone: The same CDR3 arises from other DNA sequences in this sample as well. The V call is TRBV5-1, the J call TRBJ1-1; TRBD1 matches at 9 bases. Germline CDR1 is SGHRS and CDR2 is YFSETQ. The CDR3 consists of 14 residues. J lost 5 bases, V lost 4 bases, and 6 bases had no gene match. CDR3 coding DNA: TGCGCCAGCAGCCTGGGACAGGGACGGACTGAAGCTTTCTTT. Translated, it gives CASSLGQGRTEAFF.

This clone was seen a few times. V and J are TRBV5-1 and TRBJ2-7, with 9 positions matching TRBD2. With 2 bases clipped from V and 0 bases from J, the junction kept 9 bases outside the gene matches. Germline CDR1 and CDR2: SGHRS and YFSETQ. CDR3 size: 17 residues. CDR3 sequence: CASSFDPTSGSSYEQYF. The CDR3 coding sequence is TGCGCCAGCAGCTTCGATCCGACTAGCGGAAGCTCCTACGAGCAGTACTTC.

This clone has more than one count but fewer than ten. The CDR3 spells CASSPEGREQFF. CDR3 bases: TGTGCCAGCAGCCCGGAAGGCCGTGAGCAGTTCTTC. The V call is TRBV6-2 or TRBV6-3, the J call TRBJ2-1; D is unclear. Germline CDR1 is MNHEY and CDR2 is SVGEGT. The CDR3 is 12 residues long. The germline V and J ends were trimmed by 6 bases and 9 bases, with 12 bases remaining between them.

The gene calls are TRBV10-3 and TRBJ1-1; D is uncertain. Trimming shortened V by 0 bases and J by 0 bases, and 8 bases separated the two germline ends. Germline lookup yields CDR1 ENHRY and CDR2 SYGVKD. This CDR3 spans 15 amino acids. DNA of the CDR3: TGTGCCATCAGTGAGTCGAAGGGATTGAACACTGAAGCTTTCTTT. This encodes CAISESKGLNTEAFF.

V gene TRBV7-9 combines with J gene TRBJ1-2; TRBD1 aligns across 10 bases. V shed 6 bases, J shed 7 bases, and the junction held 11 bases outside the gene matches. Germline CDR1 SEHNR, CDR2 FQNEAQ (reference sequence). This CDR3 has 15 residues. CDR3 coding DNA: TGTGCCAGCAGGGGAAGGGACAGGGGCTTTGCTGGCTACACCTTC. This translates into CASRGRDRGFAGYTF.

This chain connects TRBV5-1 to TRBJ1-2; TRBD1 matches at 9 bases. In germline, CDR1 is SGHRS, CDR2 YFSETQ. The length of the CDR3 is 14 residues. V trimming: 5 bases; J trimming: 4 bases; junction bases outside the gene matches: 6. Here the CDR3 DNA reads TGCGCCAGCAGGAGACAGGGGGAGGGCTATGGCTACACCTTC. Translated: CASRRQGEGYGYTF.

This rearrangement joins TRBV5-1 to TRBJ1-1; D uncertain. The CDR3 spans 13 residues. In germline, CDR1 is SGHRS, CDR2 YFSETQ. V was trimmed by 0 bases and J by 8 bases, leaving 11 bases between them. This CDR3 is CASSLGERTEAFF. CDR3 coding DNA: TGCGCCAGCAGCTTGGGAGAGAGAACCGAAGCTTTCTTT.

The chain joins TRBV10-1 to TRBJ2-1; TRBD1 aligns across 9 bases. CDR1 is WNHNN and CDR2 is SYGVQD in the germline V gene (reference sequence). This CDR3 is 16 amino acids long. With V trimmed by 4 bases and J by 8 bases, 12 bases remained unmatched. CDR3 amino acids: CASSGRTGEYADEQFF. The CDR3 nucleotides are TGCGCCAGCAGTGGGAGGACAGGGGAGTACGCGGATGAGCAGTTCTTC.

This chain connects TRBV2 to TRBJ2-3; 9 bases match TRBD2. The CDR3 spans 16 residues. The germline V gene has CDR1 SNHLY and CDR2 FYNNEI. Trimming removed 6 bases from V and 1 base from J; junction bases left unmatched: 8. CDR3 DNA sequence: TGTGCCAGCAGACGGCGGGAGGGCCGCGGCACAGATACGCAGTATTTT. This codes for CASRRREGRGTDTQYF.

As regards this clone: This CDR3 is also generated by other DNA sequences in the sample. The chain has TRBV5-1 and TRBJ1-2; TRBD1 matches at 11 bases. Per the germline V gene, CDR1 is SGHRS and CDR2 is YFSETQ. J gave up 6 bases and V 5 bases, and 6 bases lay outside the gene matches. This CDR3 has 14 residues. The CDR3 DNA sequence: TGCGCCAGCAGTCCTGGACAGGGGGCGGATGGCTACACCTTC. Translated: CASSPGQGADGYTF.

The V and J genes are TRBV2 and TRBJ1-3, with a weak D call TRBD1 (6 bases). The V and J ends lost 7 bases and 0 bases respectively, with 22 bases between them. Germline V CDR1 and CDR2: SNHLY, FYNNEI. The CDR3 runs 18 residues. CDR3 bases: TGTGCCAGCATACTCATTCTCGACGGGACACCCTCTGGAAACACCATATATTTT. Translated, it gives CASILILDGTPSGNTIYF.

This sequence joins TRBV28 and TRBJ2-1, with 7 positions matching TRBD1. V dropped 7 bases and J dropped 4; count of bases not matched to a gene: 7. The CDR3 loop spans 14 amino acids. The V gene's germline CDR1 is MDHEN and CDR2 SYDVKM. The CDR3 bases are TGTGCCAGCATACAGGGGTGGGGATACAATGAGCAGTTCTTC. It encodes CASIQGWGYNEQFF. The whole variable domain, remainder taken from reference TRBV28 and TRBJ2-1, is DVKVTQSSRYLVKRTGEKVFLECVQDMDHENMFWYRQDPGLGLRLIYFSYDVKMKEKGDIPEGYSVSREKKERFSLILESASTNQTSMYLCASIQGWGYNEQFFGPGTRLTVL.